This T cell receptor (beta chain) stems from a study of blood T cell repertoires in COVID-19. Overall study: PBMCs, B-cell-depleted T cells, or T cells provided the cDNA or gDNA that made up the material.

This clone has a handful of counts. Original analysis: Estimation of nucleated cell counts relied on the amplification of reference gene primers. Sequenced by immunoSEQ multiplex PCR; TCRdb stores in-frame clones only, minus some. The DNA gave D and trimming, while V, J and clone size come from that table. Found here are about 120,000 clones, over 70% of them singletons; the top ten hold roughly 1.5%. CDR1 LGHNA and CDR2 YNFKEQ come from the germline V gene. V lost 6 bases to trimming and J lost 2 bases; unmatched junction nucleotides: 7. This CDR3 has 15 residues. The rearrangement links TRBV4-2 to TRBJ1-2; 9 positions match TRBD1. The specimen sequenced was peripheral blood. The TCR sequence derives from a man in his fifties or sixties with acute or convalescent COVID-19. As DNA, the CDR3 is TGTGCCAGCAGGTATGGGACAGGGACGAACTATGGCTACACCTTC. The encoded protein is CASRYGTGTNYGYTF.